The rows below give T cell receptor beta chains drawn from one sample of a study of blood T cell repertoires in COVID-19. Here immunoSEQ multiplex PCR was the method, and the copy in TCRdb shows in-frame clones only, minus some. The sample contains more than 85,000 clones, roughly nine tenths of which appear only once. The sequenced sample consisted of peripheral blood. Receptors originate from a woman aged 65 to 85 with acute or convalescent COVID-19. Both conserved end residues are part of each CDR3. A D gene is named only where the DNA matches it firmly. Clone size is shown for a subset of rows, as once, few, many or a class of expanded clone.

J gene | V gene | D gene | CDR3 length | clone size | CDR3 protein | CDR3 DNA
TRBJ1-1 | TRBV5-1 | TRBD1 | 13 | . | CASSPDRVRPGFF | TGCGCCAGCAGCCCGGACAGGGTAAGGCCGGGGTTCTTT
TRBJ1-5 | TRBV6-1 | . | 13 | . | CASSEGGDQPQHF | TGTGCCAGCAGTGAAGGGGGCGATCAGCCCCAGCATTTT
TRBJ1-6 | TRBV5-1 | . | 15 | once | CASSLGSGSPSALHF | TGCGCCAGCAGCTTGGGGTCAGGAAGCCCCTCGGCCCTCCACTTT
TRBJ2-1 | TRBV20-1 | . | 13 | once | CSAGGSSYNEQFF | TGCAGTGCTGGTGGGAGCTCCTACAATGAGCAGTTCTTC
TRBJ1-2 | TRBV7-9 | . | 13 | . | CASSLVSGNGYTF | TGTGCCAGCAGCTTAGTATCCGGGAATGGCTACACCTTC
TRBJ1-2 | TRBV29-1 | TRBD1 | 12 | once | CSADRGLYGYTF | TGCAGCGCCGACAGGGGGCTCTATGGCTACACCTTC
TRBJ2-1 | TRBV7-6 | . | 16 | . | CASSLSWVDKYNEQFF | TGTGCCAGCAGCTTATCGTGGGTGGACAAATACAATGAGCAGTTCTTC
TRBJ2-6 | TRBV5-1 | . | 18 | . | CASSPTITAGSGANVLTF | TGCGCCAGCAGCCCAACTATTACCGCGGGCTCTGGGGCCAACGTCCTGACTTTC
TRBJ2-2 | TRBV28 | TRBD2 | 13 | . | CAPDPREAGELFF | TGTGCTCCTGATCCCCGGGAGGCCGGGGAGCTGTTTTTT
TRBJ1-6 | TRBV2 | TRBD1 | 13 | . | CASRGQGSPPLHF | TGTGCCAGCAGGGGACAGGGGAGTCCACCCCTCCACTTT
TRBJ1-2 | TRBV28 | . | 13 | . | CASSYRVSYGYTF | TGTGCCAGCAGCTACAGGGTTAGCTATGGCTACACCTTC
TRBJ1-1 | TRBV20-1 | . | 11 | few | CSAPYNTEAFF | TGCAGTGCTCCCTATAACACTGAAGCTTTCTTT
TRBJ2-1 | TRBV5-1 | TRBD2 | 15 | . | CASSASGVSYNEQFF | TGCGCCAGCAGCGCTAGCGGGGTATCCTACAATGAGCAGTTCTTC
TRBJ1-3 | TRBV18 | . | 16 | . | CASSPPKTLSGNTIYF | TGTGCCAGCTCACCACCTAAGACACTCTCTGGAAACACCATATATTTT
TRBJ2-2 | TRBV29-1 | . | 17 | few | CSVVGGGLGKNTGELFF | TGCAGCGTTGTAGGTGGAGGGTTGGGGAAAAACACCGGGGAGCTGTTTTTT
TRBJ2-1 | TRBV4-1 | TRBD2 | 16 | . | CASSQEGGGNYNEQFF | TGCGCCAGCAGCCAAGAGGGGGGAGGGAACTACAATGAGCAGTTCTTC
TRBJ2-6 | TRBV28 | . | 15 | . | CASSNTGSGANVLTF | TGTGCCAGCAGTAATACTGGCTCTGGGGCCAACGTCCTGACTTTC
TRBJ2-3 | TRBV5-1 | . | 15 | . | CASSGQSSSTDTQYF | TGCGCCAGCAGCGGACAGTCCTCTAGCACAGATACGCAGTATTTT
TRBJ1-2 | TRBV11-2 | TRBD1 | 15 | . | CASSLGGQGMVGYTF | TGTGCCAGCAGCTTAGGGGGACAGGGGATGGTTGGCTACACCTTC
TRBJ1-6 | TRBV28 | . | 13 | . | CASLKRSPSPLHF | TGTGCCAGCCTCAAACGGTCGCCCTCACCCCTCCACTTT
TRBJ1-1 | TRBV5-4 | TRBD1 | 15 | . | CASSSQRGQYTEAFF | TGTGCCAGCAGCTCACAGAGGGGACAGTACACTGAAGCTTTCTTT
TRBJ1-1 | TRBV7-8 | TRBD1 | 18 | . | CASSSRPSTGGSNTEAFF | TGTGCCAGCAGCTCGAGACCCTCGACAGGGGGTTCGAACACTGAAGCTTTCTTT
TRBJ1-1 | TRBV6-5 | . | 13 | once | CASSYSRVTEAFF | TGTGCCAGCAGTTACTCCAGGGTCACTGAAGCTTTCTTT
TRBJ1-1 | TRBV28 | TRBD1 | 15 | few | CASSSGGSGNTEAFF | TGTGCCAGCAGTTCAGGGGGCTCCGGGAACACTGAAGCTTTCTTT
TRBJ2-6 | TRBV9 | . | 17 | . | CASSARPTATGANVLTF | TGTGCCAGCAGCGCCCGACCGACAGCCACTGGGGCCAACGTCCTGACTTTC
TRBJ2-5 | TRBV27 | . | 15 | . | CASSFLSAARETQYF | TGTGCCAGCAGTTTTCTGTCAGCGGCCCGCGAGACCCAGTACTTC
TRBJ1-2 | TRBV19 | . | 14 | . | CASSIREGSYGYTF | TGTGCCAGTAGTATAAGAGAAGGGAGCTATGGCTACACCTTC
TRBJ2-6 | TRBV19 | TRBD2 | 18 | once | CASSISGGPYSGANVLTF | TGTGCCAGTAGTATAAGCGGGGGCCCCTACTCTGGGGCCAACGTCCTGACTTTC
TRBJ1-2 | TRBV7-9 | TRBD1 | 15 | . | CASSRTGSENYGYTF | TGTGCCAGCAGCAGGACAGGGTCAGAAAACTATGGCTACACCTTC
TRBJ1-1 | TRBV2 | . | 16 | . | CASYPKLGDRNTEAFF | TGTGCCAGCTACCCTAAGTTAGGAGATAGGAACACTGAAGCTTTCTTT
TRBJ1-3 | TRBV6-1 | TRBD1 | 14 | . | CASSEVGQGNTIYF | TGTGCCAGCAGTGAAGTGGGACAGGGGAACACCATATATTTT
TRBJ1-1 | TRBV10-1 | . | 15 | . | CASSAELGGLTEAFF | TGCGCCAGCAGCGCCGAACTGGGGGGGCTTACTGAAGCTTTCTTT
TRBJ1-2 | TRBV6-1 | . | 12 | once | CASSEQGYGYTF | TGTGCCAGCAGTGAGCAGGGGTATGGCTACACCTTC
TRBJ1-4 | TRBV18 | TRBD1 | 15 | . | CASSRGQEHGEKLFF | TGTGCCAGCTCACGGGGACAGGAACACGGAGAAAAACTGTTTTTT
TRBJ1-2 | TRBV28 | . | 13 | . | CASSLRDGYGYTF | TGTGCCAGCAGTTTGAGGGATGGATATGGCTACACCTTC